Below, 19 T cell receptor beta chains from the same sample are listed, as sequenced in a study of cytomegalovirus exposure and HLA in healthy donors. It was with 60 Vbeta and 13 Jbeta primers that the PCR ran. Sequencing used immunoSEQ multiplex PCR; TCRdb keeps in-frame clones, though not all of them. The sample includes roughly 130,000 clones, approximately 80% of them seen just once. Sequencing input: PBMCs. These TCRs come from a woman in her thirties or forties in good health and CMV-seropositive.

This clone has only one observation. The J gene is TRBJ2-5, the V gene TRBV19; tentatively, D is TRBD1 (5 bases). Trimming removed 6 bases from V and 4 bases from J, with 12 bases in between. CDR3 length equals 13 residues. Germline loops: CDR1 LNHDA, CDR2 SQIVND (reference sequence). In nucleotides, the CDR3 is TGTGCCAGTAGCACGACAACAGGAGAGACCCAGTACTTC. Protein product: CASSTTTGETQYF. The full variable domain, in which reference TRBV19 and TRBJ2-5 provide the parts outside the CDR3, is DGGITQSPKYLFRKEGQNVTLSCEQNLNHDAMYWYRQDPGQGLRLIYYSQIVNDFQKGDIAEGYSVSREKKESFPLTVTSAQKNPTAFYLCASSTTTGETQYFGPGTRLLVL.

This clone was counted a single time. V and J are TRBV7-2 and TRBJ2-3; D uncertain. Looked up from germline, CDR1 is SGHTA and CDR2 is FQGNSA. CDR3 length: 17 amino acids. Deletions cut 5 bases from V and 3 bases from J, with 21 bases between. CDR3: CASSLPTGASNTDTQYF. As DNA, the CDR3 is TGTGCCAGCAGCCTTCCCACCGGAGCCTCGAATACAGATACGCAGTATTTT.

This clone was seen a single time. V gene TRBV19 combines with J gene TRBJ1-6, with 9 bases lining up with TRBD1. CDR3 size: 14 residues. The J segment lost 7 bases and the V segment lost 5 bases, leaving 3 bases of the junction unmatched. Germline-derived CDR1 and CDR2 are LNHDA and SQIVND (reference sequence). CDR3: CASSVDRGNSPLHF. CDR3 nucleotides: TGTGCCAGTAGTGTGGACAGGGGAAATTCACCCCTCCACTTT.

A few counts support this clone. The chain has TRBV19 and TRBJ1-1, with D unclear. The germline gives CDR1 LNHDA, CDR2 SQIVND (reference sequence). Between the trimmed V and J ends, which lost 1 base and 2 bases, there was a span of 5 bases. The CDR3 extends over 13 amino acids. The CDR3 spells CASSIGGNTEAFF. In DNA form, the CDR3 reads TGTGCCAGTAGTATAGGAGGAAACACTGAAGCTTTCTTT. The full variable domain, in which reference TRBV19 and TRBJ1-1 provide the parts outside the CDR3, is DGGITQSPKYLFRKEGQNVTLSCEQNLNHDAMYWYRQDPGQGLRLIYYSQIVNDFQKGDIAEGYSVSREKKESFPLTVTSAQKNPTAFYLCASSIGGNTEAFFGQGTRLTVV.

The chain has TRBV5-6 and TRBJ2-3; perhaps TRBD2 as D (5 bases). Germline V gene sequence: CDR1 SGHDT, CDR2 YYEEEE. The CDR3 is 12 amino acids. The V end lost 4 bases, the J end lost 12 bases, and 15 bases lay between the germline ends. The CDR3: CASSPGNSNQYF. CDR3 DNA: TGTGCCAGCAGCCCCGGGAATTCAAATCAGTATTTT. The full variable domain, with the rest looked up from reference TRBV5-6 and TRBJ2-3, is DAGVTQSPTHLIKTRGQQVTLRCSPKSGHDTVSWYQQALGQGPQFIFQYYEEEERQRGNFPDRFSGHQFPNYSSELNVNALLLGDSALYLCASSPGNSNQYFGPGTRLTVL.

The chain joins TRBV5-1 to TRBJ1-2; no definite D call. V lost 4 bases and J 0 bases, leaving 13 bases between the germline ends. CDR1 SGHRS and CDR2 YFSETQ come from the germline V gene. The CDR3 runs to 15 residues. The CDR3: CASSLRAPANYGYTF. DNA for the CDR3: TGCGCCAGCAGCCTGCGGGCACCTGCTAACTATGGCTACACCTTC.

This chain joins TRBV6-5 and TRBJ1-1, with 8 bases aligning to TRBD1. The CDR3 extends over 13 amino acids. CDR1 and CDR2 from the germline V gene are MNHEY and SVGAGI. J lost 4 bases, V lost 10 bases, and 8 bases had no gene match. CDR3 amino acids: CATRVQGATEAFF. CDR3 sequence (DNA): TGTGCCACTAGGGTCCAGGGGGCCACTGAAGCTTTCTTT.

This clone was detected once. This chain links TRBV6-4 with TRBJ1-1; TRBD1 matches 7 bases. The CDR3 runs to 13 residues. V gave up 6 bases and J gave up 3 bases; unmatched junction bases: 4. Germline CDR1 is MRHNA and CDR2 is SNTAGT. The chain's CDR3 is CASSLGTDTEAFF. CDR3 bases: TGTGCCAGCAGCCTCGGGACAGACACTGAAGCTTTCTTT.

This rearrangement joins TRBV28 to TRBJ2-7; 10 positions match TRBD2. This CDR3 region has 15 residues. In germline, CDR1 is MDHEN, CDR2 SYDVKM. Unmatched junction bases numbered 8, after V lost 9 bases and J lost 0 bases. The CDR3 region has the DNA TGTGCCAGTCTTGCTAGCGGGGGAAGCTCCTACGAGCAGTACTTC. Its translation: CASLASGGSSYEQYF.

The chain carries TRBV4-1 and TRBJ2-5; 7 bases are a match to TRBD1. The CDR3 covers 15 residues. Trimming cost V 4 bases and J 5 bases; bases outside gene matches: 10. Germline CDR1 is MGHRA and CDR2 is YSYEKL. The CDR3 region has the DNA TGCGCCAGCAGCCCCCTGCAGGGGGTATGGGAGACCCAGTACTTC. It is translated as CASSPLQGVWETQYF.

This clone was seen more than once but under ten times. The chain combines TRBV7-9 with TRBJ2-1, with D possibly matching TRBD1 (7 bases). CDR3 length equals 15 residues. The V end was cut by 4 bases, the J end by 6 bases, with 16 bases between. Germline V gene lookup returns CDR1 SEHNR and CDR2 FQNEAQ (reference sequence). The CDR3 DNA is TGTGCCAGCAGCTACCGGGACAGCGGGTTCAATGAGCAGTTCTTC. It encodes CASSYRDSGFNEQFF. Together with reference TRBV7-9 and TRBJ2-1, the CDR3 gives the full variable domain: DTGVSQNPRHKITKRGQNVTFRCDPISEHNRLYWYRQTLGQGPEFLTYFQNEAQLEKSRLLSDRFSAERPKGSFSTLEIQRTEQGDSAMYLCASSYRDSGFNEQFFGPGTRLTVL.

The chain carries TRBV7-2 and TRBJ2-7; 7 positions agree with TRBD2. After removal of 5 bases from V and 3 bases from J, the junction contained 7 bases not matched to a gene. The CDR3 contains 14 residues. Germline CDR1 is SGHTA and CDR2 is FQGNSA. CDR3 bases: TGTGCCAGCAGCCAATCATGGACTAGCTACGAGCAGTACTTC. Its translation: CASSQSWTSYEQYF.

This clone was counted only a few times. The CDR3 DNA is TGTGCCAGCAGTTACACGGGGGGGGACACCGGGGAGCTGTTTTTT. Protein sequence: CASSYTGGDTGELFF. The chain is built from TRBV6-5 and TRBJ2-2; 8 bases are shared with TRBD2. The germline V gene has CDR1 MNHEY and CDR2 SVGAGI. J lost 3 bases, V lost 2 bases, and 2 bases had no gene match. The CDR3 runs to 15 residues.

The chain employs TRBV27 and TRBJ2-7, with 9 bases identical to TRBD1. The CDR3 loop spans 15 amino acids. Unmatched junction bases numbered 5, after V lost 2 bases and J lost 3 bases. Germline V gene sequence: CDR1 MNHEY, CDR2 SMNVEV (reference sequence). The CDR3: CASSLNRDRVYEQYF. Here the CDR3 DNA reads TGTGCCAGCAGTTTAAACCGGGACAGGGTCTACGAGCAGTACTTC.

The chain joins TRBV7-2 to TRBJ1-5, with 8 bases fitting TRBD1. The CDR3 length is 15 residues. V trimming: 1 base; J trimming: 3 bases; junction bases outside the gene matches: 2. Looked up from germline, CDR1 is SGHTA and CDR2 is FQGNSA. In DNA form, the CDR3 reads TGTGCCAGCAGCTTAGGTCAGGGGGCCAATCAGCCCCAGCATTTT. This sequence encodes CASSLGQGANQPQHF.

The rearrangement uses TRBV5-4 and TRBJ2-7; 8 positions agree with TRBD1. The V segment lost 4 bases and the J segment 7 bases; nucleotides outside the gene matches: 13. Germline-derived CDR1 and CDR2 are SGHNT and YYREEE (reference sequence). This CDR3 spans 15 amino acids. The CDR3: CASSPNRQGRYEQYF. The CDR3 nucleotides are TGTGCCAGCAGCCCGAACAGACAGGGGCGGTATGAGCAGTACTTC.

The V and J genes are TRBV29-1 and TRBJ2-4; TRBD1 aligns across 8 bases. The ends lost 3 bases at V and 8 bases at J; junction bases unmatched: 6. This CDR3 spans 13 amino acids. Germline V CDR1 and CDR2: SQVTM, ANQGSEA. The CDR3 reads CSVEGQGADIQYF. As DNA, the CDR3 is TGCAGCGTTGAGGGTCAGGGGGCGGACATTCAGTACTTC.

This CDR3 is CASRVVGGLKTQYF. CDR3 coding DNA: TGTGCCAGCCGCGTTGTAGGGGGCTTAAAGACCCAGTACTTC. The V gene is TRBV27, the J gene TRBJ2-5, with 7 bases fitting TRBD1. J was trimmed by 6 bases and V by 8 bases; bases with no gene match: 12. The CDR3 length is 14 residues. Germline CDR1 reads MNHEY; CDR2 reads SMNVEV (reference sequence).

The chain uses TRBV7-3 and TRBJ2-1; 9 bases are a match to TRBD2. Looked up from germline, CDR1 is SGHTA and CDR2 is FQGTGA. V dropped 6 bases and J dropped 6; count of bases not matched to a gene: 9. This CDR3 contains 15 residues. The CDR3 loop reads CASSPEGGGANEQFF. Written as DNA, the CDR3 is TGTGCCAGCAGTCCCGAGGGCGGGGGGGCCAATGAGCAGTTCTTC.